Below are 23 T cell receptor beta chains sequenced from a single sample in a study of T cell responses to AZD1222 COVID-19 vaccine. Profiled with immunoSEQ multiplex PCR; TCRdb holds only in-frame clones, not every one. The sample carries about 170,000 clones, around nine tenths recorded once. Sequenced here: peripheral blood, sampled 28 days after the second AZD1222 dose. The receptor set was obtained from an adult who received the AZD1222 COVID-19 vaccine.

The rearrangement links TRBV4-1 to TRBJ1-3, with a possible D match to TRBD1 (6 bases). Trimming took 4 bases from V and 0 from J, leaving 13 bases between them. Germline CDR1 is MGHRA and CDR2 is YSYEKL. The CDR3 length is 16 residues. The CDR3 loop is CASSLQGGFSGNTIYF. The CDR3, as DNA: TGCGCCAGCAGCCTACAGGGAGGGTTCTCTGGAAACACCATATATTTT.

The chain uses TRBV5-1 and TRBJ2-7; TRBD1 aligns across 9 bases. The trim removed 2 bases at V and 12 bases at J, leaving 6 bases unmatched. There are 12 residues in the CDR3. Germline V gene lookup returns CDR1 SGHRS and CDR2 YFSETQ. The CDR3 reads CASSFTGGGAYF. The CDR3 bases are TGCGCCAGCAGCTTCACAGGGGGCGGTGCGTACTTC.

The chain employs TRBV4-2 and TRBJ1-5, with D possibly matching TRBD1 (5 bases). The ends were cut back, 0 bases at V and 6 bases at J, with 12 bases in the middle. CDR1 LGHNA and CDR2 YNFKEQ come from the germline V gene. The CDR3 length is 15 residues. The CDR3 coding sequence is TGTGCCAGCAGCCAAGATTCGGGGGTGGTTCAGCCCCAGCATTTT. Translating gives CASSQDSGVVQPQHF.

The V gene is TRBV6-2 or TRBV6-3, the J gene TRBJ1-2; unclear D gene. CDR1 and CDR2 from the germline V gene are MNHEY and SVGEGT. V was trimmed by 5 bases and J by 7 bases, leaving 14 bases between them. The CDR3 is 13 amino acids. The chain's CDR3 is CASSATSLSGYTF. The CDR3 DNA reads as TGTGCCAGCAGTGCGACTAGTCTAAGTGGCTACACCTTC.

Regarding this clone: This specimen includes other DNA sequences encoding the same CDR3. V is TRBV6-2 or TRBV6-3 and J is TRBJ2-7, with D perhaps being TRBD1 or TRBD2 (6 bases each). From germline, CDR1 is MNHEY and CDR2 SVGEGT. V was clipped by 2 bases and J by 1 base, with 9 bases between them. The CDR3 runs 14 residues. The CDR3 spells CASSYAGTSYEQYF. The CDR3 bases are TGTGCCAGCAGTTACGCGGGGACATCCTACGAGCAGTACTTC.

This chain links TRBV5-1 with TRBJ2-7, with 14 bases aligning to TRBD2. CDR1 is SGHRS and CDR2 is YFSETQ in the germline V gene. The V segment lost 3 bases and the J segment 3 bases; nucleotides outside the gene matches: 2. This CDR3 comprises 15 residues. This chain's CDR3 is CASSWTSGGIYEQYF. In DNA form, the CDR3 reads TGCGCCAGCAGCTGGACTAGCGGGGGGATCTACGAGCAGTACTTC.

The gene calls are TRBV3-1 (or the pseudogene TRBV3-2) and TRBJ1-1; unclear D gene. The CDR3 sequence is 14 residues long. Per the germline V gene, CDR1 is LGHDT and CDR2 is YNNKEL (reference sequence). Trimming took off 4 bases at V and 2 bases at J, with 11 bases between the two ends. This CDR3 reads CASSPTGKNTEAFF. In nucleotides, the CDR3 is TGTGCCAGCAGCCCGACCGGGAAAAACACTGAAGCTTTCTTT.

The chain recombines TRBV18 with TRBJ1-5; D is perhaps TRBD1 (6 bases). In germline, CDR1 is KGHSH, CDR2 LQKENI. The CDR3 totals 16 residues. The ends were cut back, 4 bases at V and 0 bases at J, with 13 bases in the middle. Here the CDR3 reads CASSQFRTDSNQPQHF. In nucleotides, the CDR3 is TGTGCCAGCTCACAGTTTCGGACAGATAGCAATCAGCCCCAGCATTTT.

V and J are TRBV5-4 and TRBJ1-2; perhaps TRBD1 as D (5 bases). Germline CDR1 and CDR2: SGHNT and YYREEE (reference sequence). The V end was cut by 3 bases, the J end by 5 bases, with 14 bases between. The CDR3 has 14 amino acids. The CDR3 sequence is CASSSDSWGYGYTF. The CDR3 nucleotides read TGTGCCAGCAGCTCCGACAGCTGGGGTTATGGCTACACCTTC.

This chain joins TRBV1 and TRBJ1-1; the table's D call TRBD1 went unverified against the DNA. TRBV1 counts as a pseudogene. The CDR3 contains 13 residues. The CDR3 DNA reads as TGCACCGGATTCACAGGGGGCGGGACTGAAGCTTTCTTT. Its protein product is CTGFTGGGTEAFF.

The V gene is TRBV6-2 or TRBV6-3, the J gene TRBJ2-7, with 9 bases that match TRBD2. CDR3 length equals 14 residues. The V gene end was trimmed by 2 bases and the J gene end by 7 bases; junction bases not matched to a gene: 6. Germline loops: CDR1 MNHEY, CDR2 SVGEGT. Written as DNA, the CDR3 is TGTGCCAGCAGTTACCGCGGGGGGGCGGGTGAGCAGTACTTC. It codes for CASSYRGGAGEQYF.

The gene calls are TRBV10-2 and TRBJ2-4, with 10 bases matching TRBD1. CDR1 is WSHSY and CDR2 is SAAADI in the germline V gene. The trim removed 3 bases at V and 1 base at J, leaving 6 bases unmatched. CDR3 size: 17 residues. CDR3 residues: CASSDFRQGAAKNIQYF. CDR3 coding DNA: TGCGCCAGCAGTGACTTCCGACAGGGGGCGGCCAAAAACATTCAGTACTTC.

A single count supports this clone. This chain links TRBV6-2 or TRBV6-3 with TRBJ2-6, with no clear D. V lost 6 bases and J lost 2, with 5 bases in between. CDR3 length: 13 residues. Germline values: CDR1 MNHEY, CDR2 SVGEGT. The CDR3 DNA reads as TGTGCCAGCAGCTCTACTGGGGCCAACGTCCTGACTTTC. This translates into CASSSTGANVLTF.

The CDR3 region is CASSLDRTGGYTF. CDR3 sequence (DNA): TGTGCCAGCAGCTTAGACAGGACGGGAGGCTACACCTTC. The chain couples TRBV7-9 to TRBJ1-2; D perhaps matches TRBD1 (5 bases). Germline CDR1 is SEHNR and CDR2 is FQNEAQ (reference sequence). The CDR3 runs 13 residues. V was clipped by 1 base and J by 8 bases, with 11 bases between them.

This clone is a singleton in its sample. The chain employs TRBV5-1 and TRBJ2-2; a weak D match, TRBD2 (6 bases). V dropped 6 bases and J dropped 4 bases, with 19 bases sitting between them. The CDR3 is 16 residues long. Germline CDR1 is SGHRS and CDR2 is YFSETQ. The CDR3 DNA sequence: TGCGCCAGCAAAAGGTCGGGCGGGGCGAGCACCGGGGAGCTGTTTTTT. Its protein is CASKRSGGASTGELFF.

V usage is TRBV7-6 and J usage is TRBJ2-1; 11 positions agree with TRBD2. Germline loops: CDR1 SGHVS, CDR2 FNYEAQ. The CDR3 has 15 amino acids. The V and J ends lost 5 bases and 6 bases, in that order; junction bases with no gene match: 6. The CDR3 loop is CASSNPGTSGNEQFF. The CDR3 nucleotides read TGTGCCAGCAGCAACCCCGGGACTAGCGGCAATGAGCAGTTCTTC.

V is TRBV5-1 and J is TRBJ2-5, with D tentatively TRBD2 (5 bases). V was trimmed by 3 bases and J by 2 bases, leaving 8 bases between them. CDR1 and CDR2 from the germline V gene are SGHRS and YFSETQ. The length of the CDR3 is 13 residues. CDR3 protein: CASSSLDQETQYF. In DNA, the CDR3 is TGCGCCAGCAGCTCACTAGATCAAGAGACCCAGTACTTC.

This clone showed up just a few times. V gene TRBV7-9 combines with J gene TRBJ2-3, with a tentative D call TRBD2 (7 bases). This CDR3 contains 16 residues. The V gene lost 5 bases and the J gene lost 1 base, with 16 bases spanning the gap. The germline CDR1 and CDR2 sequences are SEHNR and FQNEAQ (reference sequence). The CDR3 region has the DNA TGTGCCAGCAGCCCGAGCAGGGGACTACGCACAGATACGCAGTATTTT. This codes for CASSPSRGLRTDTQYF.

CDR3 nucleotides: TGTGCCAGCAGTATACTTACGGGGGACAACACAGATACGCAGTATTTT. Its protein product is CASSILTGDNTDTQYF. This chain links TRBV2 with TRBJ2-3; either TRBD1 or TRBD2 may supply D (6 bases each). This CDR3 is 16 amino acids long. Germline-derived CDR1 and CDR2 are SNHLY and FYNNEI. Deletions cut 5 bases from V and 2 bases from J, with 17 bases between.

The chain is built from TRBV18 and TRBJ1-2; D not certain. CDR1 KGHSH and CDR2 LQKENI come from the germline V gene. The CDR3 runs 12 residues. Deletions cut 3 bases from V and 8 bases from J, with 10 bases between. The CDR3 DNA is TGTGCCAGCTCACCTGGCGGGTTCGGCTACACCTTC. Translated, it gives CASSPGGFGYTF. The variable domain in full, with the rest retrieved from reference TRBV18 and TRBJ1-2, is NAGVMQNPRHLVRRRGQEARLRCSPMKGHSHVYWYRQLPEEGLKFMVYLQKENIIDESGMPKERFSAEFPKEGPSILRIQQVVRGDSAAYFCASSPGGFGYTFGSGTRLTVV.

The V gene is TRBV4-1, the J gene TRBJ2-1; D call uncertain. The CDR3 has 13 amino acids. Trimming pared 1 base from V and 6 bases from J, leaving 7 bases between. CDR1 and CDR2 (germline): MGHRA, YSYEKL. The CDR3 nucleotides are TGCGCCAGCAGCCAAGTGCTTAGCAATGAGCAGTTCTTC. Its protein product is CASSQVLSNEQFF.

The V gene is TRBV30, the J gene TRBJ1-1, with 8 nucleotides matching TRBD1. CDR1 is GTSNPN, CDR2 SVGIG, per germline (reference sequence). V was clipped by 4 bases and J by 6 bases; unmatched bases: 10. This CDR3 comprises 14 residues. CDR3 bases: TGTGCCTGGACAGGGGGCCTCGCGGGGTCTGAAGCTTTCTTT. Amino acids: CAWTGGLAGSEAFF.

The chain recombines TRBV4-1 with TRBJ1-6; 8 bases agree with TRBD1. CDR3 length: 15 residues. V was clipped by 0 bases and J by 5 bases; unmatched bases: 0. Germline V gene data show CDR1 as MGHRA and CDR2 as YSYEKL. CDR3 in DNA: TGCGCCAGCAGCCAAGAGGACAGGGATAATTCACCCCTCCACTTT. Its translation is CASSQEDRDNSPLHF.